This T cell receptor beta chain was captured by sequencing in a study of vaccination and CD4 T cells after COVID-19. The CDR3 totals 13 residues. Looked up from germline, CDR1 is MNHEY and CDR2 is SVGAGI. The V gene lost 2 bases and the J gene lost 3 bases, with 7 bases spanning the gap. Points on this clonotype: What it recognizes is unknown.

The Oncomine TCR Beta short-read assay generated sequence data from the DNA of cultured CD4+ T cells. Using its own MiXCR run on the PCR reads, TCRdb lists one record per CDR3 protein. Among some 16,000 distinct CDR3 sequences listed, around 53% were seen once. Treatment noted: approximately 9-day PBMC culture with coronavirus spike peptide pools or control peptides (ViraFEST assay). Sequences were obtained from CD4+ T cells from blood, cultured in vitro. This sequence originates from a human donor who had recovered from COVID-19. This rearrangement joins TRBV6-5 to TRBJ2-5; D remains ambiguous. CDR3 sequence (DNA): TGTGCCAGCAGTTACGGGGAAAAAGAGACCCAGTACTTC. Its translation is CASSYGEKETQYF.